This entry concerns a single T cell receptor (beta chain). The target antigen is unknown. Germline lookup yields CDR1 MGHDK and CDR2 SYGVNS. This CDR3 spans 18 amino acids. Between the trimmed V and J ends, which lost 0 bases and 4 bases, there was a span of 18 bases. Single viable CD3+CD4+CD8-CD45RO+ cells were sorted as the memory CD4+ T cells. Serum IgG to CMV pp150, pp28, p38 and p52 defined serostatus. The data are from a study of memory CD4+ T cells and cytomegalovirus serostatus. How the authors handled the data: Out-of-frame sequences were removed, leaving around 2,000,000 distinct TCRbeta sequences. Sequenced by immunoSEQ multiplex PCR; TCRdb stores in-frame clones only, minus some. V and J calls plus clone size are reproduced from that table; the DNA served to infer D and trimming. The table lists nearly 50,000 clones, just under 80% of them singletons, with 0.6% to 0.95% in the top ten. Study-wide results and limits: The CMV-associated TCR signature appears largely within the CD4+ memory repertoire. CD4+ memory repertoires contained about two fifths of the 164 reported CMV TCRbeta sequences.

The receptor was derived from an adult in good health and CMV-seronegative. The sample was memory CD4+ T cells from blood. J is TRBJ2-2 and V is TRBV25-1; tentatively, D is TRBD1 or TRBD2 (5 bases each). CDR3 residues: CASSEYGTDELGTGELFF. The CDR3 bases are TGTGCCAGCAGTGAATACGGGACCGACGAGCTAGGCACCGGGGAGCTGTTTTTT.